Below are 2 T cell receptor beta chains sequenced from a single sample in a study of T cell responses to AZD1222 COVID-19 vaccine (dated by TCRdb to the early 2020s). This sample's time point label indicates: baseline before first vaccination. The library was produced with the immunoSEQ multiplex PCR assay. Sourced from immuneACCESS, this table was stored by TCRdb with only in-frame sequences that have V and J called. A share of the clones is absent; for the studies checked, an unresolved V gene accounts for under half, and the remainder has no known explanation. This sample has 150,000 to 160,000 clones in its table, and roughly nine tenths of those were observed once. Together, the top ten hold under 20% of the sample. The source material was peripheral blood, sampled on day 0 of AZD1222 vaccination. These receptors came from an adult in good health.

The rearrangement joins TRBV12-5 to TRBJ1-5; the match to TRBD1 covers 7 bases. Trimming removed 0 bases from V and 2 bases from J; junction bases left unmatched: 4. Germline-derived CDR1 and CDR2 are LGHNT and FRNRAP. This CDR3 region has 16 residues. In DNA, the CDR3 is TGTGCTAGTGGTTTGGTACAGGGGAGAGGCAATCAGCCCCAGCATTTT. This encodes CASGLVQGRGNQPQHF.

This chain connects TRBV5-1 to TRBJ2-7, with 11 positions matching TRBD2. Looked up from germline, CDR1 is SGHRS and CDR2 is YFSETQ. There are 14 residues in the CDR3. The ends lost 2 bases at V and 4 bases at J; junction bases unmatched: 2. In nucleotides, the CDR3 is TGCGCCAGCAGCTTACTAGCGGGGGAATACGAGCAGTACTTC. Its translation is CASSLLAGEYEQYF. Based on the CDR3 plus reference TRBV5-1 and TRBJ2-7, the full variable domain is KAGVTQTPRYLIKTRGQQVTLSCSPISGHRSVSWYQQTPGQGLQFLFEYFSETQRNKGNFPGRFSGRQFSNSRSEMNVSTLELGDSALYLCASSLLAGEYEQYFGPGTRLTVT.